The TCR beta chain described here comes from a study of read filtering for tumor transcriptome and immune sequencing. General study results and limits: Sorted CD138-negative bone marrow cells were not purified T cells.

Concerning this clonotype: What it recognizes is unknown. A single base separates this from a much larger clone, so it may be a read error.

Molecular barcoded adaptors covering alpha/delta and beta/gamma chains were used on approximately 400 ng RNA. TCRdb used MiXCR to reprocess the reads, holding one entry per CDR3 protein. The repertoire includes tens of thousands of distinct CDR3 sequences, less than 20% of them detected once, and about 40% sits in the top ten. Every patient had bone marrow sampled while the disease was active. The receptor was isolated from a donor aged 40 or over with multiple myeloma. Sequences were obtained from a population of CD138-negative cells sorted from bone marrow.

DNA of the CDR3: TGCGGTGCTAACGCATGGGGGAACACTGAAGCTTTCTTT. Translated: CGANAWGNTEAFF. This sequence joins TRBV20-1 and TRBJ1-1; D gene uncertain. Germline V gene lookup returns CDR1 DFQATT and CDR2 SNEGSKA (reference sequence). This CDR3 is built from 13 residues.